This T cell receptor beta chain was recovered during a study of blood T cell repertoires in COVID-19 (dated by TCRdb to 2018 to 2021). Regarding the study in general: Samples covering the acute and convalescent phases of COVID-19 were provided by collaborators in the United States, Italy and Spain. The samples were drawn from the first 160 participants of the ongoing ImmuneRACE study and from 950 to 1,500 subjects provided by 6 global collaborators. The repertoires were released in a freely available public database intended as a resource for research on the immune response to SARS-CoV-2. The prospective study material was composed of cDNA or gDNA derived from T cells, B-cell-depleted T cells, or PBMCs. Where available, HLA class I and class II types were taken from metadata supplied by the sample provider and were not determined by assay-based typing. Subjects who had been exposed to COVID-19, were actively infected with it, or had recovered from it provided the deeply sampled blood TCRbeta repertoires that made up the dataset. A de-identified subject ID, COVID-19 status, age in years and sex were almost always included in the sample metadata. General study outcomes and caveats: The quantity of clinical and demographic metadata differed by source and by participant and was supplied without curation.

The immunoSEQ Assay, a bias-controlled multiplex PCR, was used to amplify TCRbeta CDR3 regions from genomic DNA. As for the original processing: The number of nucleated cells in each sample was estimated from the amplification of reference gene primers within the assay. To quantify the absolute abundance of each unique TCRbeta CDR3 rearrangement, sequence reads were collapsed and filtered. Productive Simpson clonality was computed per sample as the square root of Simpson's diversity index over productive rearrangements. Sourced from immuneACCESS, this table was stored by TCRdb with only in-frame sequences that have V and J called. A share of the clones is absent; for the studies checked, an unresolved V gene accounts for under half, and the remainder has no known explanation. V and J calls and clone size are copied from that table; D and trimming were computed from the DNA. This sample holds 70,000 or so clones; around nine tenths were observed only once. Roughly 8% of the sample comes from the top ten.

Each collaborating institution followed its own protocols to collect whole blood in K2EDTA tubes. Collaborator samples were shipped for TCRbeta analysis as frozen whole blood, isolated PBMCs, or DNA extracted from either sample type. Of note for this clone: Its antigen target is currently unknown. Nothing much larger sits one base from this clone, and base qualities are not available.

From the cysteine up to the phenylalanine, the CDR3 has a length of 14 residues. The entry retains the CDR3 DNA only, 42 bases that are in frame from base 1. The germline V gene gives CDR1 as SNHLY and CDR2 as FYNNEI. Trimming at the junction amounts to 2 bases on V and 1 base on J, and the germline ends lie 8 bases apart. The specimen sequenced was peripheral blood. The sequence derives from a human donor in a cohort sampled during active COVID-19. The rearrangement joined TRBV2 to TRBJ2-5, with an unclear D gene assignment. The nucleotide sequence reads TGTGCCAGCAGTGAAACTCCCCTCCAAGAGACCCAGTACTTC. Translation gives CASSETPLQETQYF.